The 17 T cell receptor beta chains below all came from one sample that was sequenced in a study of glioma-infiltrating T cells after dendritic cell vaccination. Sequenced by immunoSEQ multiplex PCR; TCRdb stores in-frame clones only, minus some. This table has about 87,000 clones, around four fifths appearing once. The sample's time point: after dendritic cell vaccination, including at tumor progression/relapse. The sequencing here drew on blood, taken after dendritic cell vaccination. The receptors originated from a human donor with glioblastoma.

The V gene is TRBV2, the J gene TRBJ1-1; D is unresolved. Germline V gene lookup returns CDR1 SNHLY and CDR2 FYNNEI. CDR3 length: 15 amino acids. V was trimmed by 3 bases and J by 9 bases, leaving 20 bases between them. DNA for the CDR3: TGTGCCAGCAGTGACTCTCCTGGGAGAAATCCTAAAGCTTTCTTT. Translating gives CASSDSPGRNPKAFF.

The chain has TRBV11-2 and TRBJ2-1; D gene ambiguous. Trimming pared 8 bases from V and 8 bases from J, leaving 13 bases between. The CDR3 spans 12 residues. Germline lookup yields CDR1 SGHAT and CDR2 FQNNGV. The CDR3 loop reads CASRSLRHEQFF. CDR3 nucleotide sequence: TGTGCCAGCCGTTCCTTGCGGCATGAGCAGTTCTTC.

The V gene is TRBV30, the J gene TRBJ1-2; 7 bases fit TRBD1. The CDR3 runs to 15 residues. The V gene end was trimmed by 3 bases and the J gene end by 7 bases; junction bases not matched to a gene: 14. From germline, CDR1 is GTSNPN and CDR2 SVGIG (reference sequence). The CDR3, as DNA: TGTGCCTGGAGGGGGACGGACAGGCCCGGAGGTGGCTACACCTTC. It is translated as CAWRGTDRPGGGYTF.

The chain uses TRBV25-1 and TRBJ1-1; D may be TRBD1 (6 bases). Germline V gives CDR1 MGHDK, CDR2 SYGVNS. The CDR3 runs 15 residues. The V gene lost 4 bases and the J gene lost 1 base, with 13 bases spanning the gap. CDR3 protein: CASSAAGAGNTEAFF. CDR3 sequence (DNA): TGTGCCAGCAGTGCAGCGGGGGCGGGGAACACTGAAGCTTTCTTT.

The V call is TRBV25-1, the J call TRBJ1-6; 7 bases are a match to TRBD1. Germline CDR1 and CDR2: MGHDK and SYGVNS. Losses at the gene ends were 6 bases for V and 17 bases for J; bases not matched to a gene: 7. The CDR3 is 11 amino acids. The chain's CDR3 is CASSNDRDIHF. The CDR3, as DNA: TGTGCCAGCAGCAATGACAGGGACATCCACTTT.

J is TRBJ2-7 and V is TRBV30, with D perhaps TRBD1 (5 bases). This CDR3 comprises 15 residues. The V gene lost 8 bases and the J gene lost 2 bases, with 22 bases spanning the gap. The germline gives CDR1 GTSNPN, CDR2 SVGIG (reference sequence). CDR3 in amino acids: CAPFKFGRGPYEQYF. In nucleotides, the CDR3 is TGTGCCCCCTTCAAGTTTGGTAGGGGCCCCTACGAGCAGTACTTC.

The V gene is TRBV5-6, the J gene TRBJ1-5; 8 nucleotides line up with TRBD1. CDR1 is SGHDT, CDR2 YYEEEE, per germline. CDR3 size: 16 residues. V lost 4 bases and J lost 3; bases outside the gene matches: 9. CDR3 in DNA: TGTGCCAGCAGCGAGGGGACAGGAGCCTTCAATCAGCCCCAGCATTTT. It codes for CASSEGTGAFNQPQHF.

This chain links TRBV30 with TRBJ2-7; D not resolved. This CDR3 has 10 amino acids. CDR1 is GTSNPN and CDR2 is SVGIG in the germline V gene (reference sequence). The V and J ends lost 0 bases and 6 bases respectively, with 3 bases between them. This CDR3 is CAWSVSEQYF. In DNA, the CDR3 is TGTGCCTGGAGTGTCTCCGAGCAGTACTTC.

The gene calls are TRBV19 and TRBJ2-5; 8 bases agree with TRBD2. CDR1 is LNHDA, CDR2 SQIVND, per germline (reference sequence). The V segment lost 1 base and the J segment 4 bases; nucleotides outside the gene matches: 5. CDR3 length equals 15 residues. The CDR3 loop reads CASSIAPGGPETQYF. The CDR3 nucleotides are TGTGCCAGTAGTATAGCCCCGGGGGGGCCAGAGACCCAGTACTTC.

This rearrangement joins TRBV7-9 to TRBJ2-7; TRBD2 might be the D (5 bases). CDR1 and CDR2 from the germline V gene are SEHNR and FQNEAQ (reference sequence). Trimming left V 3 bases short and J 6 bases short, with 15 bases between. This CDR3 is 14 amino acids long. CDR3 sequence reads: CASSFTVAAGEQYF. CDR3 coding DNA: TGTGCCAGCAGCTTCACGGTGGCGGCGGGCGAGCAGTACTTC.

This chain uses TRBV6-5 with TRBJ1-1; the match to TRBD1 covers 7 bases. Germline lookup yields CDR1 MNHEY and CDR2 SVGAGI. This CDR3 comprises 14 residues. Germline trimming cut 7 bases from V and 6 bases from J; bases unmatched to any gene: 11. This CDR3 is CASTQQGTRAEAFF. CDR3 in DNA: TGTGCCAGCACCCAACAGGGGACTCGGGCTGAAGCTTTCTTT.

This clone was detected only once. This rearrangement joins TRBV30 to TRBJ2-5, with 7 positions matching TRBD1. With V trimmed by 0 bases and J by 0 bases, 4 bases remained unmatched. Germline V gives CDR1 GTSNPN, CDR2 SVGIG (reference sequence). The CDR3 loop spans 15 amino acids. The CDR3 region has the DNA TGTGCCTGGAGTGTAGCAGGGGGTAACCAAGAGACCCAGTACTTC. It is translated as CAWSVAGGNQETQYF.

The CDR3 nucleotides read TGCAGCGTTGGCGACAGAGGACGGAACACTGAAGCTTTCTTT. As protein: CSVGDRGRNTEAFF. The chain has TRBV29-1 and TRBJ1-1, with D maybe TRBD1 (5 bases). V lost 4 bases to trimming and J lost 1 base, with 13 bases between them. The germline V gene has CDR1 SQVTM and CDR2 ANQGSEA. The CDR3 has 14 residues.

The chain is built from TRBV6-5 and TRBJ1-2; 7 nucleotides line up with TRBD1. Per the germline V gene, CDR1 is MNHEY and CDR2 is SVGAGI. The CDR3 has 14 amino acids. V lost 6 bases, J lost 4 bases, and 8 bases stayed unmatched. CDR3: CASRTTGTSYGYTF. The DNA of the CDR3 is TGTGCCAGCAGAACGACAGGGACGAGCTATGGCTACACCTTC.

The chain uses TRBV19 and TRBJ2-3, with TRBD1 matching 7 bases. This CDR3 region has 17 residues. The germline V gene has CDR1 LNHDA and CDR2 SQIVND (reference sequence). V gave up 2 bases and J gave up 0 bases; unmatched junction bases: 8. CDR3 coding DNA: TGTGCCAGTAGTATAATACGGGACAGCCTTAGCACAGATACGCAGTATTTT. Encoded protein: CASSIIRDSLSTDTQYF.

The genes are TRBV7-8 and TRBJ2-2; TRBD1 aligns across 9 bases. The CDR3 has 17 residues. The V gene end was trimmed by 5 bases and the J gene end by 7 bases; junction bases not matched to a gene: 14. Germline-derived CDR1 and CDR2 are SGHVS and FQNEAQ. This chain's CDR3 is CASSGHSGTGLGGELFF. The CDR3, as DNA: TGTGCCAGCAGCGGGCACTCCGGGACAGGGCTAGGCGGGGAGCTGTTTTTT.

The rearrangement links TRBV2 to TRBJ1-2; weak D call: TRBD1 (6 bases). The V and J ends lost 8 bases and 8 bases respectively, with 21 bases between them. The CDR3 loop spans 14 amino acids. Germline assignment: CDR1 SNHLY and CDR2 FYNNEI. The CDR3 DNA reads TGTGCCAGCTTGGGCAGGGGAAGGCTTTGGGGCTACACCTTC. Translated: CASLGRGRLWGYTF.